This T cell receptor (beta chain) was captured in a study of follicular helper T cells after annual influenza vaccination. Background on the study: For some subjects, blood spans the 2013-2014, 2014-2015 and 2015-2016 annual vaccinations. Overall study findings and caveats: ICOS+CD38+ cTfh clonality tracked population frequency, and its change tracked circulating plasmablast change.

The data were produced by immunoSEQ multiplex PCR, yet TCRdb's version contains in-frame clones alone and is incomplete. The data contain 2,100 or so clones, about four fifths of them singletons. Looked up from germline, CDR1 is MNHEY and CDR2 is SVGAGI. After removal of 6 bases from V and 5 bases from J, the junction contained 7 bases not matched to a gene. The CDR3 runs 14 residues. Regarding time point: 2015-2016 season, 7 days after influenza vaccination. In regard to this clone: What it binds is not known.

The chain joins TRBV6-5 to TRBJ1-1, with TRBD1 matching 9 bases. The sample here was CXCR5+ CD38- circulating T follicular helper cells from blood, taken 7 days after influenza vaccination. The subset here: circulating Tfh, non-naive CD4+CXCR5+PD-1+ (ICOS+CD38+ or ICOS-CD38-). This clonotype was obtained from an adult who received the influenza vaccine. The DNA of the CDR3 is TGTGCCAGCAGCAAACGGACAGGGGAAACTGAAGCTTTCTTT. Its protein product is CASSKRTGETEAFF.